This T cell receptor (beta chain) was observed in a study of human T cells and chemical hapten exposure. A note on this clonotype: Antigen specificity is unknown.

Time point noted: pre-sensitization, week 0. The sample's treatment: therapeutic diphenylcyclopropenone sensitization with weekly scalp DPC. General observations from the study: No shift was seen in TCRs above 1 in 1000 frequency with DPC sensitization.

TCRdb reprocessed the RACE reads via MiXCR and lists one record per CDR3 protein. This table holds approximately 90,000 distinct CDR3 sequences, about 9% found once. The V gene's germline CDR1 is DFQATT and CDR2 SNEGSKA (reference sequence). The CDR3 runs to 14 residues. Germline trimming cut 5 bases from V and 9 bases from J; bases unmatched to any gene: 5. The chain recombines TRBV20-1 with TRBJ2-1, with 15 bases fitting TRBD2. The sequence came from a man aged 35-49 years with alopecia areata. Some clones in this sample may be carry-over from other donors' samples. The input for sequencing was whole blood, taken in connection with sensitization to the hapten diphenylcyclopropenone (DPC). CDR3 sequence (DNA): TGCAGTGCTGCCGGACTAGCGGGAGGGGGTGAGCAGTTCTTC. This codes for CSAAGLAGGGEQFF.